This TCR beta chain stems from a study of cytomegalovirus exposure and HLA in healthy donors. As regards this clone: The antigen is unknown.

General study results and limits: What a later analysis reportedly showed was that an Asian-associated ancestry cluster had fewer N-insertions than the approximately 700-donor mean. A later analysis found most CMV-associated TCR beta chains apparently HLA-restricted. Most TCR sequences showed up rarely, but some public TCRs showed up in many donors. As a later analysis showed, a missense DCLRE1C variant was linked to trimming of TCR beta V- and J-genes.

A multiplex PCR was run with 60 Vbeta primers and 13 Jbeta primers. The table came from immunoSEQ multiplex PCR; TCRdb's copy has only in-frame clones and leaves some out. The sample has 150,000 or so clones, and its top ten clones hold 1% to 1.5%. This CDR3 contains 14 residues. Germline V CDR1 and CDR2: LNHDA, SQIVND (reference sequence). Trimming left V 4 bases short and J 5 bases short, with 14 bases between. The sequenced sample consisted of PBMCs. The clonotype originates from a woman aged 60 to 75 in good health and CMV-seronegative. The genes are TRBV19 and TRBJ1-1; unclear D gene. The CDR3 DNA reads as TGTGCCAGTAGTAGGGAGCGGGGAAAGACTGAAGCTTTCTTT. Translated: CASSRERGKTEAFF. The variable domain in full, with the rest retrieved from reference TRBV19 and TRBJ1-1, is DGGITQSPKYLFRKEGQNVTLSCEQNLNHDAMYWYRQDPGQGLRLIYYSQIVNDFQKGDIAEGYSVSREKKESFPLTVTSAQKNPTAFYLCASSRERGKTEAFFGQGTRLTVV.